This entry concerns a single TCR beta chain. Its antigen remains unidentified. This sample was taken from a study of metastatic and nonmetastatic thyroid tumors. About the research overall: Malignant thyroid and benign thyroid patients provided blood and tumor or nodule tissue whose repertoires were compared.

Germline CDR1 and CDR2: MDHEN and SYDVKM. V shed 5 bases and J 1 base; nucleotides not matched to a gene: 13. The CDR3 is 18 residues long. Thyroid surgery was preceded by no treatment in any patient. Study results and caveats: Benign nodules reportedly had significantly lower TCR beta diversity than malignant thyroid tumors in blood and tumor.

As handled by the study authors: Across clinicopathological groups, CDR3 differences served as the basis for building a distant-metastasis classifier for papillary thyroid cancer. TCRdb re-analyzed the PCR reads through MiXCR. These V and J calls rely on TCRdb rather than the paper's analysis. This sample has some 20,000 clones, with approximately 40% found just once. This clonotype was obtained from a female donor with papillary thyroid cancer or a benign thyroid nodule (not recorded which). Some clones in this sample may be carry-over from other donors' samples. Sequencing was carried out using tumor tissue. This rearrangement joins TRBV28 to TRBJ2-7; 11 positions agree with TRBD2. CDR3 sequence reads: CASSPLVGASGRSYEQYF. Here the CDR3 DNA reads TGTGCCAGCAGTCCCTTAGTAGGCGCTAGCGGGAGGTCCTACGAGCAGTACTTC.